This TCR beta chain was obtained from a study of primary melanoma T cells and metastatic recurrence. At the level of the study: Tumors were T2–T4 primary melanomas thicker than 1 mm.

The trim removed 4 bases at V and 1 base at J, leaving 4 bases unmatched. This CDR3 is 17 amino acids long. Germline CDR1 and CDR2: LNHDA and SQIVND (reference sequence). Assay: immunoSEQ multiplex PCR; the TCRdb copy retains only in-frame clones and omits some. The table includes under 300 clones, 90% detected once. Study-wide points: Progression-free survival prediction reportedly improved most when T-cell fraction, rather than another histopathological variable, joined tumor thickness.

To note about this clone: Its antigen is not known.

The sequence derives from a human donor with melanoma. Specimen: melanoma tumor tissue. V is TRBV19 and J is TRBJ2-2; 12 nucleotides agree with TRBD1. Written as DNA, the CDR3 is TGTGCCAGTAGTAAGGGACAGGGGGCTGGGAACACCGGGGAGCTGTTTTTT. It is translated as CASSKGQGAGNTGELFF.